This T cell receptor (beta chain) was documented in a study of blood T cell repertoires in COVID-19. About the study: Some COVID-19 samples were acute and others convalescent; all came from the United States, Italy and Spain. Nucleic acid was either cDNA or gDNA, and it came from T cells, B-cell-depleted T cells, or PBMCs.

As processed by the authors: The assay estimated nucleated cells by amplifying reference gene primers. TCRdb's table, derived via immunoSEQ multiplex PCR, lists solely in-frame clones and lacks some. V and J calls and clone size follow that table, whereas D and trimming were derived from the DNA. The profile shows some 86,000 clones, approximately 90% of them singletons. Trimming removed 0 bases at V and 6 bases at J, with 12 bases between. The CDR3 consists of 14 residues. Looked up from germline, CDR1 is SGHDT and CDR2 is YYEEEE. The chain employs TRBV5-6 and TRBJ1-2, with D uncertain. Sequencing was performed on peripheral blood. This clonotype was obtained from a human donor with active COVID-19. The donor label of this sample is uncertain. The CDR3 loop is CASSLGRGKNGYTF. CDR3 nucleotide sequence: TGTGCCAGCAGCTTGGGGCGGGGTAAGAATGGCTACACCTTC.